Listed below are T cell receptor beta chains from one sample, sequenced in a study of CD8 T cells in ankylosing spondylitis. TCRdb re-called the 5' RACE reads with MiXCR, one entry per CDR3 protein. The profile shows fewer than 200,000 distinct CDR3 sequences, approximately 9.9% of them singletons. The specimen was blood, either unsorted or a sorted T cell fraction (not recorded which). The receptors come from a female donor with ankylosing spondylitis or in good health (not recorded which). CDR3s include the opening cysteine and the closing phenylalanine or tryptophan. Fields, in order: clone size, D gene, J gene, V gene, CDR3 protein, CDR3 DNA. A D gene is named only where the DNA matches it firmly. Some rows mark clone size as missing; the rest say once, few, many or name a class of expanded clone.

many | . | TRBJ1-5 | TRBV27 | CASRLAEEGQPQHF | TGTGCCAGCAGACTTGCGGAGGAAGGGCAGCCCCAGCATTTT
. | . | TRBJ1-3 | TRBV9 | CASSVSRAGNTIYF | TGTGCCAGCAGCGTCAGTAGGGCTGGAAACACCATATATTTT
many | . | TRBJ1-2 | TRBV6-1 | CASDSGGGHGYTF | TGTGCCTCCGACTCCGGGGGCGGGCATGGCTACACCTTC
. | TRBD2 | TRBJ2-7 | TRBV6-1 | CASSEVNSGPSYEQYF | TGTGCCAGCAGTGAAGTGAATAGCGGGCCCTCCTACGAGCAGTACTTC
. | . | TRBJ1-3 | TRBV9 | CASSASKGNTIYF | TGTGCCAGCAGCGCTTCAAAGGGAAACACCATATATTTT
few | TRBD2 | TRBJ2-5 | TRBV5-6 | CASSLGPTSGQETQYF | TGTGCCAGCAGCTTGGGCCCCACTAGCGGCCAAGAGACCCAGTACTTC
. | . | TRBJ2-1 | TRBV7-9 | CAILDRWDEQFF | TGTGCCATCTTGGATCGTTGGGATGAGCAGTTCTTC
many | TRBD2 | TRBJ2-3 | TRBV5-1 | CASSLVTSGVTDTQYF | TGCGCCAGCAGCTTGGTGACTAGCGGGGTCACAGATACGCAGTATTTT
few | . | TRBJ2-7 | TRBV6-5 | CASSYSTDWTYEQYF | TGTGCCAGCAGTTACTCGACAGACTGGACCTACGAGCAGTACTTC
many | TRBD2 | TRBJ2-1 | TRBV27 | CASSFLAGDNEQFF | TGTGCCAGCAGTTTCCTAGCGGGAGACAATGAGCAGTTCTTC
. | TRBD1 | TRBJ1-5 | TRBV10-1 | CAAPKTGRDQPQHF | TGCGCCGCTCCTAAGACAGGGAGGGATCAGCCCCAGCATTTT